This TCR beta chain was observed in a study of T cell repertoires in cytomegalovirus infection. On the study more broadly: Selected CMV epitopes included recently identified HLA-C-restricted ones as well as well-studied HLA-B-restricted ones. CMV infection together with matching HLA type was indicated by public TCR beta signatures.

Turning to this clonotype: Its cognate antigen is unknown.

General observations from the study: Within the response measured ex vivo, HLA-C-restricted CMV-specific TCR beta clonotypes were dominant.

The germline V and J ends were trimmed by 6 bases and 7 bases, with 6 bases remaining between them. CDR3 size: 11 residues. From the reads, TCRdb called clonotypes with MiXCR, one entry per CDR3 protein. The profile covers around 570,000 distinct CDR3 sequences, with about 39% appearing a single time and 48% taken by the ten largest. This specimen was cultured PBMCs, taken from culture after CMV antigen stimulation. V usage is TRBV12-3 or TRBV12-4 and J usage is TRBJ2-2; D ambiguous. The TCR originated in a human donor in good health (CMV status not recorded). Some clones in this sample may be carry-over from other donors' samples. CDR3 region: CASRNNGELFF. CDR3 bases: TGTGCCAGCAGAAATAACGGGGAGCTGTTTTTT.